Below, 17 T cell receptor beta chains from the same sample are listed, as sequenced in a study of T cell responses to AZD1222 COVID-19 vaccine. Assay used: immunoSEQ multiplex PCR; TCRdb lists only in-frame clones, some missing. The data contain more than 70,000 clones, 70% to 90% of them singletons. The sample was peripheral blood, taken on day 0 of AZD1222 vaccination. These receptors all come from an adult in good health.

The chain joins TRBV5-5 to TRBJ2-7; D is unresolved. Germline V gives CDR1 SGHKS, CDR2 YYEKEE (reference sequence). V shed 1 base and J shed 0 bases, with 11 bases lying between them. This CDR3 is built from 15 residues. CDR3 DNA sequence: TGTGCCAGCAGCTTGAACCAGGTACGCTCCTACGAGCAGTACTTC. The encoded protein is CASSLNQVRSYEQYF.

CDR3 bases: TGCGCCAGCAGTTTAACAGGGGGCGAAGCTGAAGCTTTCTTT. Encoded protein: CASSLTGGEAEAFF. V usage is TRBV10-2 and J usage is TRBJ1-1; 9 bases are a match to TRBD1. With 5 bases clipped from V and 6 bases from J, the junction kept 7 bases outside the gene matches. CDR3 size: 14 residues. Germline V gives CDR1 WSHSY, CDR2 SAAADI.

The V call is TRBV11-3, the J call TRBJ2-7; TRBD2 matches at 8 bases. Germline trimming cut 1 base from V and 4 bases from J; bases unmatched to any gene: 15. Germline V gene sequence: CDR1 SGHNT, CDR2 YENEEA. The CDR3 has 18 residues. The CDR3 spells CASSLGFGGREGKYEQYF. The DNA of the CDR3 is TGTGCCAGCAGCTTAGGATTTGGGGGCCGGGAGGGGAAGTACGAGCAGTACTTC.

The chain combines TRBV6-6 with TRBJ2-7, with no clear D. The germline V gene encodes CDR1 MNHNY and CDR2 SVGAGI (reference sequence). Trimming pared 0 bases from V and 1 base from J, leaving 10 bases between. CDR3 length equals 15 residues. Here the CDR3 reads CASSYSMRQSYEQYF. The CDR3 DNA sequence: TGTGCCAGCAGTTACTCGATGAGGCAATCCTACGAGCAGTACTTC.

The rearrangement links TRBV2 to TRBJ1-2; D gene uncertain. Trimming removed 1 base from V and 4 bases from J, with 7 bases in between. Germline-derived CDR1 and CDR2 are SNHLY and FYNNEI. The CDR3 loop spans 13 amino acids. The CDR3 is CASSEVASYGYTF. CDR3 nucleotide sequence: TGTGCCAGCAGTGAAGTGGCATCCTATGGCTACACCTTC.

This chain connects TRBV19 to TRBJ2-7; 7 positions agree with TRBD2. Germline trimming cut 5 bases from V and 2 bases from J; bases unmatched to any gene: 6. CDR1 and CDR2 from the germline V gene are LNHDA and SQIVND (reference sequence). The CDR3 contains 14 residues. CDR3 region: CASSVSAGAYEQYF. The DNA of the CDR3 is TGTGCCAGTAGTGTTAGCGCGGGAGCCTACGAGCAGTACTTC.

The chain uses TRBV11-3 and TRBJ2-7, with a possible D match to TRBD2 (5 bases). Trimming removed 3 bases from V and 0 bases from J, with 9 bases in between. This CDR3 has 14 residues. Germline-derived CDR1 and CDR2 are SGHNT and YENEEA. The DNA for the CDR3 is TGTGCCAGCAGCTTTGAGGGAAGCTCCTACGAGCAGTACTTC. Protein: CASSFEGSSYEQYF. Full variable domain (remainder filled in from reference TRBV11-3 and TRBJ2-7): EAGVVQSPRYKIIEKKQPVAFWCNPISGHNTLYWYLQNLGQGPELLIRYENEEAVDDSQLPKDRFSAERLKGVDSTLKIQPAELGDSAVYLCASSFEGSSYEQYFGPGTRLTVT.

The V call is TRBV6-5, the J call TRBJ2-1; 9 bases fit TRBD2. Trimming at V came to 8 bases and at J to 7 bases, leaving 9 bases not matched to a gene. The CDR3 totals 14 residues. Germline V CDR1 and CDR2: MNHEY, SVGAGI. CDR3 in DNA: TGTGCCAGCCGGCGGGAGGGAGTTAGGAATGAGCAGTTCTTC. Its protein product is CASRREGVRNEQFF.

CDR3 sequence: CASSPGTSVQFF. The CDR3 coding sequence is TGTGCCAGCAGCCCTGGGACTAGCGTGCAGTTCTTC. The chain uses TRBV3-1 (or the pseudogene TRBV3-2) and TRBJ2-1; TRBD2 matches 10 bases. This CDR3 spans 12 amino acids. The trim removed 4 bases at V and 12 bases at J, leaving 3 bases unmatched. The germline V gene encodes CDR1 LGHDT and CDR2 YNNKEL (reference sequence).

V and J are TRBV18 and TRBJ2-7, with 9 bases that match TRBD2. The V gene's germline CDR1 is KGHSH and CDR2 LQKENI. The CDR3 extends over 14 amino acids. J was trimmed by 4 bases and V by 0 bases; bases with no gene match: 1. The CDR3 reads CASSPPTSGYEQYF. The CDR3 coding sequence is TGTGCCAGCTCACCACCGACTAGCGGATACGAGCAGTACTTC.

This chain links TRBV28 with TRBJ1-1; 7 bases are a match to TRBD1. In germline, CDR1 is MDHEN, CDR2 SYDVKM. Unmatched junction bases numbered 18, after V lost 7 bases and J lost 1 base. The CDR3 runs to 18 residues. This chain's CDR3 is CASTPWGQPLRTNTEAFF. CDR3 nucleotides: TGTGCCAGCACCCCGTGGGGACAGCCTCTCCGCACGAACACTGAAGCTTTCTTT.

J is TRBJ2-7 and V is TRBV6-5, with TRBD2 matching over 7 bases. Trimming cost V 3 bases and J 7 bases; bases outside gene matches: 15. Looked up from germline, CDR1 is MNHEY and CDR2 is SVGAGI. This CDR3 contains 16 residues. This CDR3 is CASSYGAGTTPGEQYF. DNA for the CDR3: TGTGCCAGCAGTTATGGGGCCGGGACTACACCTGGGGAGCAGTACTTC.

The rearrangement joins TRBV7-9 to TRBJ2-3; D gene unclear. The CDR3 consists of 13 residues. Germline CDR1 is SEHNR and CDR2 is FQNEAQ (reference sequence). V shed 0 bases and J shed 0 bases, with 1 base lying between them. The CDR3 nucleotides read TGTGCCAGCAGCTTAGCTAGCACAGATACGCAGTATTTT. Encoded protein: CASSLASTDTQYF.

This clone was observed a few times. The CDR3 DNA reads TGTGCCAGCAGTATACAGGGCGAAGCCTACGAGCAGTACTTC. This sequence encodes CASSIQGEAYEQYF. V gene TRBV28 combines with J gene TRBJ2-7, with a tentative D call TRBD1 (6 bases). Germline CDR1 MDHEN, CDR2 SYDVKM. Trimming removed 5 bases from V and 2 bases from J, with 13 bases in between. This CDR3 contains 14 residues. The variable domain in full, completed from reference TRBV28 and TRBJ2-7, reads DVKVTQSSRYLVKRTGEKVFLECVQDMDHENMFWYRQDPGLGLRLIYFSYDVKMKEKGDIPEGYSVSREKKERFSLILESASTNQTSMYLCASSIQGEAYEQYFGPGTRLTVT.

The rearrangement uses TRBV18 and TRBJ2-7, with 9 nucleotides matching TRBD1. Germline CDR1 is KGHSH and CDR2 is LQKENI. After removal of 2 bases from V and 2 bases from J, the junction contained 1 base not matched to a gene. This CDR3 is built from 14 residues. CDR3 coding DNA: TGTGCCAGCTCACCAGGGACAGGGACCTACGAGCAGTACTTC. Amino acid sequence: CASSPGTGTYEQYF.

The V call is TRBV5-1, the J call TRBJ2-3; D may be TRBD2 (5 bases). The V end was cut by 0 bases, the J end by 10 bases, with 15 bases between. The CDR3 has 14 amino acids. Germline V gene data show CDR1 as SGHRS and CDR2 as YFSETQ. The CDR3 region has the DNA TGCGCCAGCAGCTTGGCGGGCAGAGAGGGTCCGCAGTATTTT. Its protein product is CASSLAGREGPQYF.

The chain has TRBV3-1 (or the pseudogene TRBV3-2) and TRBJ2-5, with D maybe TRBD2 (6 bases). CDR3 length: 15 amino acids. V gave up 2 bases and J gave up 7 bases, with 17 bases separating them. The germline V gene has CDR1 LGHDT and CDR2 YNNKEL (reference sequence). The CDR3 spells CASSQPVSREGTQYF. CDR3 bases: TGTGCCAGCAGCCAACCCGTTTCGCGGGAAGGGACCCAGTACTTC.